The 14 T cell receptor beta chains presented below share a single source sample, sequenced in a study of blood T cell repertoires in COVID-19. Sequencing used immunoSEQ multiplex PCR; TCRdb keeps in-frame clones, though not all of them. The sample holds under 300,000 clones, just under 90% seen once. Sequenced material: peripheral blood. Receptors originate from a woman between 35 and 50 years old with acute or convalescent COVID-19.

Notes on this clone: The identical CDR3 is also encoded by other nucleotide sequences in the sample. V is TRBV29-1 and J is TRBJ1-2; the D is unclear. The germline gives CDR1 SQVTM, CDR2 ANQGSEA. The CDR3 is made up of 13 amino acids. V was shortened by 2 bases and J by 4 bases, with 11 bases between the two germline ends. The CDR3 spells CSVESGQVYGYTF. The DNA of the CDR3 is TGCAGCGTTGAAAGTGGGCAGGTCTATGGCTACACCTTC. The full variable domain, completed using reference TRBV29-1 and TRBJ1-2, is SAVISQKPSRDICQRGTSLTIQCQVDSQVTMMFWYRQQPGQSLTLIATANQGSEATYESGFVIDKFPISRPNLTFSTLTVSNMSPEDSSIYLCSVESGQVYGYTFGSGTRLTVV.

The V call is TRBV5-4, the J call TRBJ1-2, with a tentative D call TRBD1 (6 bases). This CDR3 comprises 13 residues. CDR1 is SGHNT and CDR2 is YYREEE in the germline V gene (reference sequence). V lost 4 bases, J lost 8 bases, and 15 bases lay in between. The CDR3 DNA reads TGTGCCAGCAGCGGTACAGGGAAATACGGCTACACCTTC. It codes for CASSGTGKYGYTF. Filled out from reference TRBV5-4 and TRBJ1-2, the complete variable domain reads ETGVTQSPTHLIKTRGQQVTLRCSSQSGHNTVSWYQQALGQGPQFIFQYYREEENGRGNFPPRFSGLQFPNYSSELNVNALELDDSALYLCASSGTGKYGYTFGSGTRLTVV.

The chain carries TRBV11-1 and TRBJ2-7; 7 bases map to TRBD1. Germline assignment: CDR1 SGHAT and CDR2 FQDESV (reference sequence). J lost 1 base, V lost 1 base, and 1 base had no gene match. This CDR3 has 14 amino acids. The CDR3 sequence is CASSLGGQSYEQYV. CDR3 in DNA: TGTGCCAGCAGCTTAGGGGGACAGTCCTACGAGCAGTACGTC.

This chain joins TRBV5-4 and TRBJ2-1, with TRBD2 matching 13 bases. J was trimmed by 4 bases and V by 4 bases; bases with no gene match: 8. This CDR3 comprises 17 residues. The germline V gene encodes CDR1 SGHNT and CDR2 YYREEE (reference sequence). CDR3 DNA sequence: TGTGCCAGCAGCCCCCGAGGGACTAGCGGGACGTACAATGAGCAGTTCTTC. Its protein product is CASSPRGTSGTYNEQFF.

The rearrangement joins TRBV6-6 to TRBJ2-3; perhaps TRBD2 as D (6 bases). V was shortened by 0 bases and J by 2 bases, with 9 bases between the two germline ends. Germline CDR1 reads MNHNY; CDR2 reads SVGAGI (reference sequence). The CDR3 is made up of 15 amino acids. As DNA, the CDR3 is TGTGCCAGCAGTTACTCTGGCGGGGACACAGATACGCAGTATTTT. This sequence encodes CASSYSGGDTDTQYF.

This clone was observed a single time. The chain links TRBV2 to TRBJ1-6; D perhaps matches TRBD1 (6 bases). The CDR3 spans 15 residues. Trimming took off 7 bases at V and 9 bases at J, with 19 bases between the two ends. Germline V gives CDR1 SNHLY, CDR2 FYNNEI. CDR3 DNA: TGTGCCAGCACCTGGACAGAACCTACTACTTCACCCCTCCACTTT. This sequence encodes CASTWTEPTTSPLHF.

V usage is TRBV7-3 and J usage is TRBJ2-1; 9 bases line up with TRBD1. Per germline, CDR1 SGHTA and CDR2 FQGTGA. The CDR3 has 15 residues. With 5 bases clipped from V and 4 bases from J, the junction kept 6 bases outside the gene matches. CDR3: CASSITGGAYNEQFF. The CDR3 DNA reads as TGTGCCAGCAGCATCACAGGGGGCGCTTACAATGAGCAGTTCTTC. Full variable domain (missing parts from reference TRBV7-3 and TRBJ2-1): GAGVSQTPSNKVTEKGKYVELRCDPISGHTALYWYRQSLGQGPEFLIYFQGTGAADDSGLPNDRFFAVRPEGSVSTLKIQRTERGDSAVYLCASSITGGAYNEQFFGPGTRLTVL.

This chain joins TRBV7-9 and TRBJ2-1, with TRBD2 matching over 8 bases. V dropped 8 bases and J dropped 9; count of bases not matched to a gene: 15. CDR1 is SEHNR, CDR2 FQNEAQ, per germline (reference sequence). The CDR3 spans 15 residues. The CDR3 spells CASWVLSGGPSEQFF. The CDR3 nucleotides read TGTGCCAGCTGGGTCTTATCGGGGGGGCCGTCTGAGCAGTTCTTC.

The rearrangement joins TRBV2 to TRBJ2-1; the D gene is possibly TRBD2 (6 bases). V was clipped by 4 bases and J by 4 bases, with 11 bases between them. This CDR3 has 14 amino acids. CDR1 SNHLY and CDR2 FYNNEI come from the germline V gene. This CDR3 reads CASSARLVYNEQFF. The CDR3 nucleotides are TGTGCCAGCAGTGCAAGACTAGTTTACAATGAGCAGTTCTTC.

This chain connects TRBV7-9 to TRBJ1-3; a weak D match, TRBD1 (6 bases). Trimming removed 6 bases from V and 3 bases from J, with 18 bases in between. The germline gives CDR1 SEHNR, CDR2 FQNEAQ (reference sequence). The CDR3 is made up of 16 amino acids. Here the CDR3 reads CASRPPTGLGGNTIYF. For the CDR3, the DNA is TGTGCCAGCAGGCCCCCGACAGGCTTAGGTGGAAACACCATATATTTT.

The chain employs TRBV30 and TRBJ1-1; perhaps TRBD1 as D (5 bases). The germline gives CDR1 GTSNPN, CDR2 SVGIG (reference sequence). The V and J ends lost 0 bases and 2 bases respectively, with 10 bases between them. The CDR3 spans 14 residues. The CDR3 DNA reads TGTGCCTGGAGTGTTGGGGGGTCCAACACTGAAGCTTTCTTT. It codes for CAWSVGGSNTEAFF.

This CDR3 is CASSGTSGSYEQYV. Here the CDR3 DNA reads TGTGCCAGCAGCGGGACTAGCGGTTCCTACGAGCAGTACGTC. The V and J genes are TRBV6-6 and TRBJ2-7, with TRBD2 matching over 11 bases. CDR1 MNHNY and CDR2 SVGAGI come from the germline V gene (reference sequence). After removal of 6 bases from V and 1 base from J, the junction contained 2 bases not matched to a gene. The CDR3 runs to 14 residues.

The chain has TRBV4-2 and TRBJ1-1; 7 nucleotides line up with TRBD1. This CDR3 comprises 16 residues. Germline CDR1 LGHNA, CDR2 YNFKEQ. After removal of 2 bases from V and 2 bases from J, the junction contained 8 bases not matched to a gene. The chain's CDR3 is CASSQPTRGQNTEAFF. The DNA of the CDR3 is TGTGCCAGCAGCCAACCAACGAGGGGGCAAAACACTGAAGCTTTCTTT.

This rearrangement joins TRBV6-5 to TRBJ1-5, with 7 bases matching TRBD1. Germline lookup yields CDR1 MNHEY and CDR2 SVGAGI. V lost 6 bases to trimming and J lost 2 bases; unmatched junction nucleotides: 7. The CDR3 runs to 15 residues. CDR3 DNA sequence: TGTGCCAGCAGGGCCACCGGGACAGGCAATCAGCCCCAGCATTTT. Its translation is CASRATGTGNQPQHF.